The sequence of this TCR beta chain was determined in a study of TIL therapy for anti-PD-1-resistant metastatic lung cancer. Overall study: Tumors had a median PD-L1 proportion score of about 6.6%. Half of patients were current or former smokers.

Germline CDR1 is MNHNY and CDR2 is SVGAGI (reference sequence). Trimming cost V 10 bases and J 2 bases, with 8 bases left between them. CDR3 size: 11 residues. The libraries were made with immunoSEQ v3. Survey-level samples got approximately 1.8 million read pairs; deep-level samples got about 5-6.5 million. Sequencing used immunoSEQ multiplex PCR; TCRdb keeps in-frame clones, though not all of them. The data show tens of thousands of clones, about two thirds seen once. Time point reported: pre-treatment sample, taken before nivolumab and TIL therapy. The tumor samples were excised metastases, mostly pleural nodules or supraclavicular lymph nodes.

Sample: tumor tissue, taken at baseline. The chain is built from TRBV6-6 and TRBJ1-1, with D uncertain. This clonotype originated in a person between 25 and 79 years old with non-small cell lung cancer. The CDR3 is CATHGNTEAFF. The CDR3 DNA follows: TGTGCCACGCATGGAAACACTGAAGCTTTCTTT.